The text below deals with one TCR beta chain. Its antigen remains unknown. J was trimmed by 4 bases and V by 2 bases; bases with no gene match: 4. Germline V gene lookup returns CDR1 SGHRS and CDR2 YFSETQ. This CDR3 has 16 residues. The source of the sample is a study of T cell responses to AZD1222 COVID-19 vaccine. Study conclusions and caveats: The sample set comprised mostly white British donors with more females, and clonal diversity was possibly underestimated.

Sequenced by immunoSEQ multiplex PCR; TCRdb stores in-frame clones only, minus some. The table has about 39,000 clones, around 90% seen once. This chain connects TRBV5-1 to TRBJ1-6, with 9 bases aligning to TRBD1. The sample was peripheral blood, taken 28 days after the second dose of the MenACWY control vaccine. This sequence originates from an adult who received the MenACWY meningococcal vaccine as a control. The CDR3 DNA reads as TGCGCCAGCAGCTTCGGGGACAGGGTTTATAATTCACCCCTCCACTTT. Its protein is CASSFGDRVYNSPLHF.